The rows below give T cell receptor beta chains drawn from one sample of a study of blood T cell repertoires in COVID-19. TCRdb keeps only in-frame clones here, not all; method: immunoSEQ multiplex PCR. Of about 190,000 clones in the sample, about nine tenths are singletons; the top ten hold 0.53%. The specimen sequenced was peripheral blood. The receptor source for this set is a man aged 45 to 65 with acute or convalescent COVID-19. Both conserved end residues are part of each CDR3. The order of the fields is V gene, J gene, D gene, clone size, CDR3 DNA, CDR3 protein. The D gene is left open where the match is weak. Some rows mark clone size as missing; the rest say once, few, many or name a class of expanded clone.

V gene: TRBV24-1
J gene: TRBJ2-7
D gene: TRBD1
clone size: -
CDR3 DNA: TGTGCCACCAGTGTAACAGGGGACGCCGAGCAGTACTTC
CDR3 protein: CATSVTGDAEQYF

V gene: TRBV7-2
J gene: TRBJ1-3
D gene: -
clone size: -
CDR3 DNA: TGTGCCAGCAGCCTTCGTGCGGAGTCTGGAAACACCATATATTTT
CDR3 protein: CASSLRAESGNTIYF

V gene: TRBV6-6
J gene: TRBJ1-1
D gene: -
clone size: -
CDR3 DNA: TGTGCCAGCAGTTACGGATTAGCGAACACTGAAGCTTTCTTT
CDR3 protein: CASSYGLANTEAFF

V gene: TRBV29-1
J gene: TRBJ1-2
D gene: TRBD1
clone size: -
CDR3 DNA: TGCAGCGTCGAAGACAGGGGCGGCTACACCTTC
CDR3 protein: CSVEDRGGYTF

V gene: TRBV5-1
J gene: TRBJ1-1
D gene: -
clone size: -
CDR3 DNA: TGCGCCAGCAGCTTGGCAGATTTTACTGAAGCTTTCTTT
CDR3 protein: CASSLADFTEAFF

V gene: TRBV2
J gene: TRBJ2-1
D gene: TRBD2
clone size: -
CDR3 DNA: TGTGCCAGCAGTGCCACTAGCGGGGTGGCCGGTGGGTTCTTC
CDR3 protein: CASSATSGVAGGFF

V gene: TRBV24-1
J gene: TRBJ2-1
D gene: -
clone size: -
CDR3 DNA: TGTGCCACCATGGGGCGCGCATCAAATGAGCAGTTCTTC
CDR3 protein: CATMGRASNEQFF

V gene: TRBV6-6
J gene: TRBJ1-4
D gene: TRBD1
clone size: once
CDR3 DNA: TGTGCCAGCAGTTACACGGGACAGGGCATGTTTTTT
CDR3 protein: CASSYTGQGMFF

V gene: TRBV6-5
J gene: TRBJ2-7
D gene: -
clone size: -
CDR3 DNA: TGTGCCAGCAGGCGACAGGCGAATCCCTACGAGCAGTACTTC
CDR3 protein: CASRRQANPYEQYF

V gene: TRBV4-2
J gene: TRBJ2-1
D gene: TRBD2
clone size: -
CDR3 DNA: TGTGCCAGCAGCCAAGATCCAGGACTAGCGGGGGGGATTCGTGGGAATGAGCAGTTCTTC
CDR3 protein: CASSQDPGLAGGIRGNEQFF

V gene: TRBV14
J gene: TRBJ2-5
D gene: TRBD2
clone size: -
CDR3 DNA: TGTGCCAGCAGCCAAGACACGCGGGAGGGGACCTCCGGGGAGACCCAGTACTTC
CDR3 protein: CASSQDTREGTSGETQYF

V gene: TRBV24-1
J gene: TRBJ1-5
D gene: TRBD1
clone size: -
CDR3 DNA: TGTGCCACCAGTGTAGGACAGGGCCTCAATCAGCCCCAGCATTTT
CDR3 protein: CATSVGQGLNQPQHF

V gene: TRBV19
J gene: TRBJ1-1
D gene: -
clone size: once
CDR3 DNA: TGTGCCAGTAGTATATGGGGGCTCACTGAAGCTTTCTTT
CDR3 protein: CASSIWGLTEAFF

V gene: TRBV5-1
J gene: TRBJ1-2
D gene: TRBD1
clone size: -
CDR3 DNA: TGCGCCAGCAGCGTCGACAGGGTTTGGGATGGCTACACCTTC
CDR3 protein: CASSVDRVWDGYTF

V gene: TRBV28
J gene: TRBJ2-7
D gene: TRBD2
clone size: -
CDR3 DNA: TGTGCCAGCAGAAAACTAGCGGGAGAACCCTACGAGCAGTACTTC
CDR3 protein: CASRKLAGEPYEQYF

V gene: TRBV6-2/TRBV6-3
J gene: TRBJ2-1
D gene: TRBD2
clone size: -
CDR3 DNA: TGTGCCAGCAGTTACTCGGGAATTGGACTAGCACCTCGGTGGGGGCAGTTCTTC
CDR3 protein: CASSYSGIGLAPRWGQFF

V gene: TRBV5-5
J gene: TRBJ2-3
D gene: TRBD2
clone size: -
CDR3 DNA: TGTGCCAGCAGCTTGGCCATAGTTGGACTAGTAATTACAGATACGCAGTATTTT
CDR3 protein: CASSLAIVGLVITDTQYF

V gene: TRBV15
J gene: TRBJ1-4
D gene: -
clone size: -
CDR3 DNA: TGTGCCACCATGCGCGGGACGGGTAATGAAAAACTGTTTTTT
CDR3 protein: CATMRGTGNEKLFF

V gene: TRBV5-4
J gene: TRBJ2-1
D gene: -
clone size: -
CDR3 DNA: TGTGCCAGCAGCTTGGTCGGGTCTAGCGCCAACAATGAGCAGTTCTTC
CDR3 protein: CASSLVGSSANNEQFF

V gene: TRBV18
J gene: TRBJ2-1
D gene: TRBD1
clone size: -
CDR3 DNA: TGTGCCAGCTCTCAACGCGGGGACAGGGGCAATGAGCAGTTCTTC
CDR3 protein: CASSQRGDRGNEQFF

V gene: TRBV15
J gene: TRBJ2-3
D gene: -
clone size: -
CDR3 DNA: TGTGCCACCAGCGACGACAACACAGATACGCAGTATTTT
CDR3 protein: CATSDDNTDTQYF

V gene: TRBV23-1
J gene: TRBJ1-2
D gene: -
clone size: -
CDR3 DNA: TGCGCCAGCAGTCAATTTGTGGCAGGGCCAAGGGTGGGTGGCTACACCTTC
CDR3 protein: CASSQFVAGPRVGGYTF

V gene: TRBV19
J gene: TRBJ2-3
D gene: TRBD2
clone size: once
CDR3 DNA: TGTGCCAGTAGTGCCCCGGGGGGGCGGGGGCACACAGATACGCAGTATTTT
CDR3 protein: CASSAPGGRGHTDTQYF

V gene: TRBV7-9
J gene: TRBJ1-4
D gene: TRBD1
clone size: -
CDR3 DNA: TGTGCCAGCAGTGGACCACAGGGGAGTTCAACTAATGAAAAACTGTTTTTT
CDR3 protein: CASSGPQGSSTNEKLFF

V gene: TRBV4-2
J gene: TRBJ1-6
D gene: -
clone size: few
CDR3 DNA: TGTGCCAGCAGCCAAGGAGTCGGCGGGAACAATTCACCCCTCCACTTT
CDR3 protein: CASSQGVGGNNSPLHF

V gene: TRBV4-1
J gene: TRBJ2-7
D gene: -
clone size: -
CDR3 DNA: TGCGCCAGCAGCCAGCAGGTCGAATACGAGCAGTACTTC
CDR3 protein: CASSQQVEYEQYF

V gene: TRBV18
J gene: TRBJ1-4
D gene: -
clone size: once
CDR3 DNA: TGTGCCAGCTCACCGCGGGTTGGGGAAAAACTGTTTTTT
CDR3 protein: CASSPRVGEKLFF

V gene: TRBV5-4
J gene: TRBJ1-4
D gene: -
clone size: -
CDR3 DNA: TGTGCCAGCAGCCCCGGGGAGGGGAGGGATGAAAAACTGTTTTTT
CDR3 protein: CASSPGEGRDEKLFF

V gene: TRBV30
J gene: TRBJ1-2
D gene: -
clone size: -
CDR3 DNA: TGTGCCTGGAGTGTACTCGGGGGACGTCATGGCTACACCTTC
CDR3 protein: CAWSVLGGRHGYTF

V gene: TRBV11-2
J gene: TRBJ2-7
D gene: TRBD1
clone size: -
CDR3 DNA: TGTGCCAGCAGCCTTAGGACAGGGATTGGTGAGCAGTACTTC
CDR3 protein: CASSLRTGIGEQYF

V gene: TRBV28
J gene: TRBJ1-2
D gene: -
clone size: once
CDR3 DNA: TGTGCCAGCAGTTCCAGGCTCTATGGCTACACCTTC
CDR3 protein: CASSSRLYGYTF

V gene: TRBV5-1
J gene: TRBJ1-4
D gene: TRBD1
clone size: -
CDR3 DNA: TGCGCCAGCAGCTTGTGGACAGGAAATAATGAAAAACTGTTTTTT
CDR3 protein: CASSLWTGNNEKLFF

V gene: TRBV19
J gene: TRBJ2-3
D gene: -
clone size: -
CDR3 DNA: TGTGCCAGTAGCATACAGGGCATTCGCACAGATACGCAGTATTTT
CDR3 protein: CASSIQGIRTDTQYF

V gene: TRBV9
J gene: TRBJ2-1
D gene: TRBD2
clone size: -
CDR3 DNA: TGTGCCAGCAGCGTAGGAGAGGCAAGCGGGAGGGAACGGGAGCAGTTCTTC
CDR3 protein: CASSVGEASGREREQFF

V gene: TRBV5-1
J gene: TRBJ2-3
D gene: -
clone size: -
CDR3 DNA: TGCGCCAGCAGCTCAGGCGGGGACACAGATACGCAGTATTTT
CDR3 protein: CASSSGGDTDTQYF

V gene: TRBV9
J gene: TRBJ2-5
D gene: TRBD1
clone size: -
CDR3 DNA: TGTGCCAGCAGCGCAGGGGGCCTCCAAGAGACCCAGTACTTC
CDR3 protein: CASSAGGLQETQYF

V gene: TRBV4-1
J gene: TRBJ2-2
D gene: TRBD2
clone size: once
CDR3 DNA: TGCGCCAGCAGCACCTTAGCGGGAGGGCCGGCCGGGGAGCTGTTTTTT
CDR3 protein: CASSTLAGGPAGELFF

V gene: TRBV5-1
J gene: TRBJ1-4
D gene: TRBD1
clone size: -
CDR3 DNA: TGCGCCAGCAGCCCAGGGACAGGGGGGATTAATGAAAAACTGTTTTTT
CDR3 protein: CASSPGTGGINEKLFF

V gene: TRBV2
J gene: TRBJ1-1
D gene: -
clone size: -
CDR3 DNA: TGTGCCAGCAGTGAATCAATGGGCAGGGTGAACACTGAAGCTTTCTTT
CDR3 protein: CASSESMGRVNTEAFF

V gene: TRBV27
J gene: TRBJ2-7
D gene: TRBD2
clone size: -
CDR3 DNA: TGTGCCAGCAGTAACCTACTAGCGGGAGTTACCTACGAGCAGTACTTC
CDR3 protein: CASSNLLAGVTYEQYF

V gene: TRBV27
J gene: TRBJ1-5
D gene: -
clone size: -
CDR3 DNA: TGTGCCAGCAGCCTACGTGGCGGGGGCGGTCAGCCCCAGCATTTT
CDR3 protein: CASSLRGGGGQPQHF

V gene: TRBV11-2
J gene: TRBJ2-7
D gene: TRBD2
clone size: once
CDR3 DNA: TGTGCCAGCAGCTTAGAAGGGAGGGGCTCCTACGAGCAGTACTTC
CDR3 protein: CASSLEGRGSYEQYF

V gene: TRBV6-5
J gene: TRBJ1-2
D gene: -
clone size: -
CDR3 DNA: TGTGCCAGCAGTTACTCGATCGGTGGGGGGAACTATGGCTACACCTTC
CDR3 protein: CASSYSIGGGNYGYTF